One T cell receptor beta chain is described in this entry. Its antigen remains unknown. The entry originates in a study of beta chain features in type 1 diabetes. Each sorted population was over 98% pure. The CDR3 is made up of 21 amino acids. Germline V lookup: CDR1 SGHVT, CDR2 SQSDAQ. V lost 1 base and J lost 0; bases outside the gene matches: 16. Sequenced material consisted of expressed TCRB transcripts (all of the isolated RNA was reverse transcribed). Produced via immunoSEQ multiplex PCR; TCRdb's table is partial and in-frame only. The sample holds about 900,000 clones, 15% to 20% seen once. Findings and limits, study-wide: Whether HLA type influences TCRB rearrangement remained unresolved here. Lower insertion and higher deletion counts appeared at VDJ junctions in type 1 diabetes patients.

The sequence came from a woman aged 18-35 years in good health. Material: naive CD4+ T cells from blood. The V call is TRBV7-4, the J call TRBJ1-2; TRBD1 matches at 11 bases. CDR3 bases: TGTGCCAGCAGCTTAGGGGAGGACAGGGGGCGGAGAAGGGCCGCTAACTATGGCTACACCTTC. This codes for CASSLGEDRGRRRAANYGYTF.